This record concerns one T cell receptor (beta chain) sequence. This sample is drawn from a study of prognosis after radiotherapy for stage I lung cancer. Amplicons of TCR beta CDR3 were generated from genomic DNA by two-round multiplex PCR. The use of primers specific to each TRBV and TRBJ gene characterized first-round PCR. TCRdb ran MiXCR on the multiplex PCR reads and lists one entry per CDR3 protein. The sample yields around 20,000 distinct CDR3 sequences, about 60% seen once. CDR3 length: 12 residues. V lost 5 bases and J lost 5, with 6 bases in between. Germline V gives CDR1 ENHRY, CDR2 SYGVKD. This chain uses TRBV10-3 with TRBJ1-4, with unresolved D. This sequence originates from a donor older than 45 with non-small cell lung cancer. The sequenced sample was PBMCs, obtained before or after stereotactic body radiation therapy (not recorded which). This chain's CDR3 is CAISRENEKLFF. The CDR3 bases are TGTGCCATCAGTCGGGAGAATGAAAAACTGTTTTTT.